The rows below give T cell receptor beta chains drawn from one sample of a study of post-analysis software for immune sequencing data. Via MiXCR, TCRdb re-called the PCR reads, giving one row per CDR3 protein. The table records 800,000 to 950,000 distinct CDR3 sequences, around 50% of them present only once. The sequencing input was blood. These receptors all stem from a girl under 18 with multiple sclerosis. The CDR3 runs from the conserved cysteine through the conserved F or W. A D gene is named only where the DNA matches it firmly. Only part of the rows carry a size: once, few, many, or a class if the clone is expanded.

>TRBJ2-1|TRBV7-8|-|TRBD1
TGTGCCAGCAGCCGAAATCTCCGGGACAGTTCCTTCAATGAGCAGTTCTTC
CASSRNLRDSSFNEQFF
>TRBJ2-1|TRBV7-2|-|-
TGTGCCAGCAGCTTCAACGGTATCAATGAGCAGTTCTTC
CASSFNGINEQFF
>TRBJ2-1|TRBV20-1|-|-
TGCAGTGCTGTAAAGGGCGGGGGCCTTTACAATGAGCAGTTCTTC
CSAVKGGGLYNEQFF
>TRBJ1-1|TRBV15|-|-
TGTGCCACCAGCAGAGATTGGGGTTCGATGAACACTGAAGCTTTCTTT
CATSRDWGSMNTEAFF
>TRBJ1-2|TRBV6-2/TRBV6-3|-|TRBD1
TGTGCCAGCGGGTTCCGGGGGACAGGAGTGTATGGCTACACCTTC
CASGFRGTGVYGYTF
>TRBJ1-2|TRBV9|-|-
TGTGCCAGCAGCGGGTACAGACAGCGCTATGGCTACACCTTC
CASSGYRQRYGYTF
>TRBJ2-7|TRBV2|-|-
TGTGCCAGCAGTGAACTAGTTCTTCCCTACGAGCAGTACTTC
CASSELVLPYEQYF
>TRBJ2-2|TRBV28|-|TRBD1
TGTGCCAGCAGTTTGCCGGGACAGGGGGCGATGCCCGGGGAGCTGTTTTTT
CASSLPGQGAMPGELFF
>TRBJ1-6|TRBV6-5|-|-
TGTGCCAGCAGTTACCTACAGGACCTCTCCTATAATCCACCCCTCCACTTT
CASSYLQDLSYNPPLHF
>TRBJ1-1|TRBV6-5|-|-
TGTGCCAGCAGTTACTTGGGCAAAGATGCTTTCTTT
CASSYLGKDAFF
>TRBJ1-6|TRBV24-1|-|-
TGTGCCACCAGTGACCCGGGACGGATGAATTCACCCCTCCACTTT
CATSDPGRMNSPLHF
>TRBJ1-2|TRBV27|-|-
TGTGCCAGCAGCAATGGACAGAGCTATGGCTACACCTTC
CASSNGQSYGYTF
>TRBJ2-4|TRBV27|once|TRBD1
TGTGCCAGCAGTTCCCTGATGCGGGTGGGACAGTTGGGCAAAAACATTCAGTACTTC
CASSSLMRVGQLGKNIQYF
>TRBJ2-2|TRBV6-6|-|TRBD2
TGTGCCAGCAGCTTTTCACCAGCGGGGGTATCCGGGGAGCTGTTTTTT
CASSFSPAGVSGELFF
>TRBJ2-1|TRBV7-3|few|TRBD2
TGTGCCAGCAGCTTTCGTCCTAGCGGGGGCCTCTACAATGAGCAGTTCTTC
CASSFRPSGGLYNEQFF
>TRBJ2-5|TRBV5-1|few|TRBD2
TGCGCCAGCAGCTTGGCCACTAGCGTTAGACAAGAGACCCAGTACTTC
CASSLATSVRQETQYF
>TRBJ2-5|TRBV7-2|-|-
TGTGCCAGCAGCTTAGCGCTCGGTATAGAGACCCAGTACTTC
CASSLALGIETQYF
>TRBJ2-3|TRBV24-1|once|-
TGTGCCACCAGAGGGACTGGCGAGACAGATGCGCAGTATTTT
CATRGTGETDAQYF
>TRBJ2-1|TRBV24-1|few|-
TGTGCCACCAGTGGCAGTCGTGCGGATGAGCAGTTCTTC
CATSGSRADEQFF
>TRBJ2-3|TRBV7-8|many|TRBD1
TGTGCCAGCAGACGACAGGGGAGAATGATTGGAGATACGCAGTATTTT
CASRRQGRMIGDTQYF
>TRBJ2-7|TRBV6-6|few|TRBD1
TGTGCCAGCAGTCCAAACAGGGGGATGACTTCCTACGAGCAGTACTTC
CASSPNRGMTSYEQYF
>TRBJ2-1|TRBV7-3|-|TRBD2
TGTGCCAGCAGCTTAATTAGGACTAGCGGGGGCCATGAGCAGTTCTTC
CASSLIRTSGGHEQFF
>TRBJ2-1|TRBV5-1|few|-
TGCGCCAGCAGACGCGAGGTTGAGCAGTTCTTC
CASRREVEQFF
>TRBJ2-5|TRBV5-1|-|-
TGCGCCAGCAGCCCGGACAGCTATATAGGGCAGTACTTC
CASSPDSYIGQYF
>TRBJ2-7|TRBV4-1|few|TRBD2
TGCGCCAGCAGCCAAGGAAGCGGGGGAACCTACGAGCAGTACTTC
CASSQGSGGTYEQYF
>TRBJ1-1|TRBV5-1|few|-
TGCGCCAGCAGGAAACAGGGTAACACTGAAGCTTTCTTT
CASRKQGNTEAFF
>TRBJ1-2|TRBV7-9|-|-
TGTGCCAGCAGCTTAAAGACGTCAAATGACGGTGGCTACACCTTC
CASSLKTSNDGGYTF
>TRBJ2-7|TRBV9|-|-
TGTGCCAGCAGCCCCGCAGGGTTCTCCTCCTACGAGCAGTACTTC
CASSPAGFSSYEQYF
>TRBJ2-4|TRBV10-3|-|TRBD1
TGTGCCATCAGTGATGAGCACAGGGGGCTTGGCAAAAACATTCAGTACTTC
CAISDEHRGLGKNIQYF
>TRBJ1-5|TRBV28|-|-
TGTGCCAGCAGTCCCCGGACAAGTAGGAGCAATCAGCCCCAGCATTTT
CASSPRTSRSNQPQHF
>TRBJ2-1|TRBV4-2|few|-
TGTGCCAGCAGCCAAGACCCGGGACTTTACAATGAGCAGTTCTTC
CASSQDPGLYNEQFF
>TRBJ2-5|TRBV29-1|few|-
TGCAGCGTTGAGGGACGGCTGCAAGAGACCCAGTACTTC
CSVEGRLQETQYF
>TRBJ1-2|TRBV6-6|-|TRBD1
TGTGCCAGCAGTTACGGGGAGGGGGCTGGCTACACCTTC
CASSYGEGAGYTF
>TRBJ2-7|TRBV18|-|-
TGTGCCAGCTCCCCGGACATTAAGGTGTGGTACGAGCAGTACTTC
CASSPDIKVWYEQYF
>TRBJ2-1|TRBV7-3|few|TRBD2
TGTGCCAGCAGCTCAGCGGGAGGGCGGAATGAGCAGTTCTTC
CASSSAGGRNEQFF
>TRBJ2-1|TRBV7-6|-|-
TGTGCCAGCAGCTCCTACATCCGGACCGCCGGGCGTGAGCAGTTCTTC
CASSSYIRTAGREQFF
>TRBJ2-3|TRBV5-1|-|-
TGCGCCAGCAGCTTATGGCCTGGGAGTTACACAGATACGCAGTATTTT
CASSLWPGSYTDTQYF
>TRBJ1-3|TRBV12-3/TRBV12-4|few|TRBD1
TGTGCCAGCAGTTCCTGGACAGGGGGCTTTGGAAACACCATATATTTT
CASSSWTGGFGNTIYF
>TRBJ2-3|TRBV29-1|few|-
TGCAGCGTTCCGCGTACTAGCACAGATACGCAGTATTTT
CSVPRTSTDTQYF
>TRBJ1-4|TRBV3-1|-|-
TGTGCCAACAGCCAACAGAAGGGAAAACTGTTTTTT
CANSQQKGKLFF